The 8 T cell receptor beta chains below were found in one sample sequenced in a study of control samples from healthy donors and cancer patients. Sequenced by immunoSEQ multiplex PCR; TCRdb stores in-frame clones only, minus some. The sample yields 25,000 to 35,000 clones, roughly 94% seen once. The source material was blood. The receptors shown here come from a man between 60 and 75 years old in good health.

This clone has only a few counts. The chain has TRBV10-3 and TRBJ1-1, with D possibly being TRBD1 (5 bases). Germline loops: CDR1 ENHRY, CDR2 SYGVKD. The ends were cut back, 11 bases at V and 0 bases at J, with 13 bases in the middle. The CDR3 spans 13 residues. This CDR3 is CAADSPMNTEAFF. The CDR3 coding sequence is TGTGCCGCAGACAGCCCCATGAACACTGAAGCTTTCTTT.

This chain connects TRBV7-2 to TRBJ2-5, with D tentatively TRBD1 or TRBD2 (6 bases each). Germline CDR1 and CDR2: SGHTA and FQGNSA. The CDR3 is 14 amino acids. V was clipped by 0 bases and J by 4 bases, with 9 bases between them. CDR3 coding DNA: TGTGCCAGCAGCTTAGCCGGGGGCAGAGAGACCCAGTACTTC. Its protein is CASSLAGGRETQYF.

The chain carries TRBV2 and TRBJ2-3; a possible D gene is TRBD1 (6 bases). The CDR3 spans 14 residues. CDR1 and CDR2 from the germline V gene are SNHLY and FYNNEI. The germline V and J ends were trimmed by 7 bases and 5 bases, with 16 bases remaining between them. The CDR3 region has the DNA TGTGCCAGCAATCAAAGGGGGAACGAAGATACGCAGTATTTT. Amino acids: CASNQRGNEDTQYF.

This clone was detected once. The chain carries TRBV28 and TRBJ1-1; D possibly corresponds to TRBD1 (5 bases). The CDR3 has 15 residues. V lost 8 bases, J lost 4 bases, and 20 bases lay in between. Germline loops: CDR1 MDHEN, CDR2 SYDVKM. CDR3 amino acids: CASFRGLGLGTEAFF. The DNA for the CDR3 is TGTGCCAGCTTTAGGGGACTCGGTCTAGGCACTGAAGCTTTCTTT.

This chain uses TRBV25-1 with TRBJ2-7, with no clear D. Trimming cost V 6 bases and J 6 bases, with 9 bases left between them. This CDR3 has 11 residues. Looked up from germline, CDR1 is MGHDK and CDR2 is SYGVNS. The CDR3 region is CASRGWREQYF. The CDR3 bases are TGTGCCAGCAGAGGTTGGCGCGAGCAGTACTTC.

V gene TRBV7-2 combines with J gene TRBJ2-4; the D gene is possibly TRBD2 (5 bases). Germline V gene data show CDR1 as SGHTA and CDR2 as FQGNSA. The CDR3 has 15 residues. Deletions cut 6 bases from V and 5 bases from J, with 17 bases between. The CDR3: CASSIPSGNQNIQYF. CDR3 DNA: TGTGCCAGCAGTATCCCCTCCGGGAACCAAAACATTCAGTACTTC.

The chain recombines TRBV7-2 with TRBJ2-1, with TRBD2 matching over 11 bases. Trimming at V came to 4 bases and at J to 10 bases, leaving 12 bases not matched to a gene. In germline, CDR1 is SGHTA, CDR2 FQGNSA. This CDR3 has 16 residues. CDR3 DNA: TGTGCCAGCAGCTCTGATAGCGGGGGGGCCCTGGGGGAGCAGTTCTTC. This encodes CASSSDSGGALGEQFF.

The chain is built from TRBV6-6 and TRBJ1-4; D possibly corresponds to TRBD1 (5 bases). This CDR3 is 15 amino acids long. Trimming shortened V by 0 bases and J by 3 bases, and 8 bases separated the two germline ends. The germline CDR1 and CDR2 sequences are MNHNY and SVGAGI (reference sequence). Here the CDR3 reads CASSYSGQSNEKLFF. Here the CDR3 DNA reads TGTGCCAGCAGTTACTCGGGGCAGTCTAATGAAAAACTGTTTTTT.